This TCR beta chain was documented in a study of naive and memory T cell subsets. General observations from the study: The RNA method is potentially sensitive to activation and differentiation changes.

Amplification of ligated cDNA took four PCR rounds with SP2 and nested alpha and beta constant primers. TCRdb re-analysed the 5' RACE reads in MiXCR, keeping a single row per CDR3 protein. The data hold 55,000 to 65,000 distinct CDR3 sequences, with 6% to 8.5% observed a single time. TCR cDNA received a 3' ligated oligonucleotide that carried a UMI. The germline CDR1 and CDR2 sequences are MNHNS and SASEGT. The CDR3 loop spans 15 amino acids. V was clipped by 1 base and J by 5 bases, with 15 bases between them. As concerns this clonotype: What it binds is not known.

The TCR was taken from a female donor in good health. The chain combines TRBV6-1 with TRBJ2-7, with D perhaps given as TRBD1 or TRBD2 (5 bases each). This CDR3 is CASSEDESGANEQYF. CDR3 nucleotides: TGTGCCAGCAGTGAAGACGAATCCGGGGCGAACGAGCAGTACTTC.